One and the same sample provided the 20 T cell receptor beta chains below, sequenced in a study of cytomegalovirus exposure and HLA in healthy donors. With 60 Vbeta and 13 Jbeta primers, the PCR was carried out. The protocol was immunoSEQ multiplex PCR, while the TCRdb copy is restricted to in-frame clones and leaves out a portion. The sample comprises 150,000 to 200,000 clones, 82% of which are singletons, and approximately 11% rests with the top ten. The sequencing input was PBMCs. The receptors were sampled from a man aged 50 to 59 in good health and CMV-seropositive.

The J gene is TRBJ1-3, the V gene TRBV5-1, with D perhaps TRBD1 (6 bases). Trimming cost V 5 bases and J 3 bases, with 12 bases left between them. The CDR3 sequence is 14 residues long. Germline V gene data show CDR1 as SGHRS and CDR2 as YFSETQ. The CDR3 is CASRTQGSGNTIYF. The CDR3 DNA reads as TGCGCCAGCAGGACTCAGGGGAGTGGAAACACCATATATTTT. Variable domain in full (rest from reference TRBV5-1 and TRBJ1-3): KAGVTQTPRYLIKTRGQQVTLSCSPISGHRSVSWYQQTPGQGLQFLFEYFSETQRNKGNFPGRFSGRQFSNSRSEMNVSTLELGDSALYLCASRTQGSGNTIYFGEGSWLTVV.

The chain combines TRBV5-4 with TRBJ1-2; TRBD1 matches 10 bases. Germline CDR1 is SGHNT and CDR2 is YYREEE (reference sequence). The CDR3 runs 15 residues. V was clipped by 0 bases and J by 8 bases; unmatched bases: 7. CDR3: CASSLVVGQGDGYTF. DNA of the CDR3: TGTGCCAGCAGCTTGGTTGTAGGACAGGGGGACGGCTACACCTTC.

The chain joins TRBV6-6 to TRBJ2-5, with TRBD2 matching over 11 bases. Near its end, the DNA agrees better with TRBJ2-7, so the J call may be wrong. Looked up from germline, CDR1 is MNHNY and CDR2 is SVGAGI (reference sequence). CDR3 size: 14 residues. The CDR3 region has the DNA TGTGCCAGCAGTTCTGTAGCGGGAGGGCACGAGCAGTACTTC. Translating gives CASSSVAGGHEQYF.

This clone was seen only once. The CDR3 bases are TGCGCCAGCAGCCACCAACGCGCGAACACCGGGGAGCTGTTTTTT. Its translation is CASSHQRANTGELFF. V is TRBV4-3 and J is TRBJ2-2; no clear D gene. Trimming stripped 3 bases from V and 0 bases from J, with 8 bases between. This CDR3 has 15 residues. Germline CDR1 LGHNA, CDR2 YSLEER.

The gene calls are TRBV6-5 and TRBJ1-1, with D maybe TRBD1 (5 bases). The CDR3 contains 14 residues. Trimming pared 6 bases from V and 1 base from J, leaving 12 bases between. From germline, CDR1 is MNHEY and CDR2 SVGAGI. The CDR3: CASSEAGSNTEAFF. The CDR3 DNA follows: TGTGCCAGCAGCGAAGCAGGGTCGAACACTGAAGCTTTCTTT.

About this clone: Sequence at one end of the junction differs from germline and may be a read error. This sample includes further DNA sequences coding for the same CDR3. CDR3 bases: TGCGCCAGCAGCTCCCCGCCAGGGGGGACCTACGAGCAGTACTTC. Protein product: CASSSPPGGTYEQYF. J is TRBJ2-7 and V is TRBV7-8; possibly TRBD1 for D (7 bases). This CDR3 region has 15 residues. Germline V gene lookup returns CDR1 SGHVS and CDR2 FQNEAQ. The variable domain in full, with the rest retrieved from reference TRBV7-8 and TRBJ2-7, is GAGVSQSPRYKVAKRGQDVALRCDPISGHVSLFWYQQALGQGPEFLTYFQNEAQLDKSGLPSDRFFAERPEGSVSTLKIQRTQQEDSAVYLCASSSPPGGTYEQYFGPGTRLTVT.

The chain joins TRBV30 to TRBJ1-2; D is unresolved. The CDR3 totals 14 residues. Trimming pared 2 bases from V and 0 bases from J, leaving 10 bases between. The germline gives CDR1 GTSNPN, CDR2 SVGIG (reference sequence). Here the CDR3 DNA reads TGTGCCTGGAGTTTAACAAACACTAACTATGGCTACACCTTC. Encoded protein: CAWSLTNTNYGYTF.

The chain is built from TRBV19 and TRBJ2-3; 9 bases match TRBD1. The junction had 4 bases not matched to a gene; V was cut back by 5 bases and J by 4 bases. This CDR3 is built from 14 residues. Germline CDR1 LNHDA, CDR2 SQIVND (reference sequence). In nucleotides, the CDR3 is TGTGCCAGTAGTCAAGACAGGGGGGCAGATACGCAGTATTTT. It encodes CASSQDRGADTQYF. Full variable domain (remainder filled in from reference TRBV19 and TRBJ2-3): DGGITQSPKYLFRKEGQNVTLSCEQNLNHDAMYWYRQDPGQGLRLIYYSQIVNDFQKGDIAEGYSVSREKKESFPLTVTSAQKNPTAFYLCASSQDRGADTQYFGPGTRLTVL.

V and J are TRBV5-1 and TRBJ2-3; tentative D call: TRBD1 (5 bases). CDR3 length: 16 amino acids. Per germline, CDR1 SGHRS and CDR2 YFSETQ. V was clipped by 0 bases and J by 4 bases, with 15 bases between them. The CDR3 sequence: CASSLGYGRVADTQYF. The CDR3 DNA reads TGCGCCAGCAGCTTGGGTTACGGCAGGGTGGCAGATACGCAGTATTTT.

Concerning this clone: At one end, the junction sequence differs from germline, possibly due to a read error. The V call is TRBV7-9, the J call TRBJ2-7; tentative D call: TRBD2 (6 bases). The CDR3 is 16 residues long. Germline CDR1 and CDR2: SEHNR and FQNEAQ (reference sequence). As DNA, the CDR3 is TGTTCCAGCAGCTCGACAATTCGCTCGGGGGCCTACGAGCAGTACTTC. This codes for CSSSSTIRSGAYEQYF. Supplemented by reference TRBV7-9 and TRBJ2-7, the full variable domain reads DTGVSQNPRHKITKRGQNVTFRCDPISEHNRLYWYRQTLGQGPEFLTYFQNEAQLEKSRLLSDRFSAERPKGSFSTLEIQRTEQGDSAMYLCSSSSTIRSGAYEQYFGPGTRLTVT.

This sequence joins TRBV28 and TRBJ2-6; D remains unclear. Per the germline V gene, CDR1 is MDHEN and CDR2 is SYDVKM. The CDR3 covers 16 residues. The germline V and J ends were trimmed by 5 bases and 4 bases, with 15 bases remaining between them. DNA for the CDR3: TGTGCCAGCAGTGTCCCGAAATGGGCCGGGGCCAACGTCCTGACTTTC. Translated, it gives CASSVPKWAGANVLTF.

The gene calls are TRBV19 and TRBJ2-7; TRBD2 is a possible D gene (5 bases). The CDR3 spans 13 residues. V was cut by 7 bases and J by 2 bases, with 12 bases left in between. Germline CDR1 reads LNHDA; CDR2 reads SQIVND (reference sequence). CDR3 sequence: CASTSPGTYEQYF. The CDR3 DNA is TGTGCCAGTACCTCCCCGGGGACCTACGAGCAGTACTTC. The full variable domain, completed using reference TRBV19 and TRBJ2-7, is DGGITQSPKYLFRKEGQNVTLSCEQNLNHDAMYWYRQDPGQGLRLIYYSQIVNDFQKGDIAEGYSVSREKKESFPLTVTSAQKNPTAFYLCASTSPGTYEQYFGPGTRLTVT.

This clone came up a few times. Here the CDR3 DNA reads TGTGCCAGCAGTTTCCTGGGACTAGCGGGGGGTGAGCAGTACTTC. As protein: CASSFLGLAGGEQYF. The gene calls are TRBV28 and TRBJ2-7, with 15 bases matching TRBD2. The CDR3 spans 15 residues. CDR1 MDHEN and CDR2 SYDVKM come from the germline V gene. V dropped 3 bases and J dropped 7; count of bases not matched to a gene: 4.

The genes are TRBV7-2 and TRBJ2-6, with TRBD1 matching 8 bases. The CDR3 totals 16 residues. J lost 3 bases, V lost 5 bases, and 6 bases had no gene match. Looked up from germline, CDR1 is SGHTA and CDR2 is FQGNSA. CDR3 nucleotides: TGTGCCAGCAGCCGGACAGGGTTGGGTGGGGCCAACGTCCTGACTTTC. Translated, it gives CASSRTGLGGANVLTF. The whole variable domain, remainder taken from reference TRBV7-2 and TRBJ2-6, is GAGVSQSPSNKVTEKGKDVELRCDPISGHTALYWYRQSLGQGLEFLIYFQGNSAPDKSGLPSDRFSAERTGGSVSTLTIQRTQQEDSAVYLCASSRTGLGGANVLTFGAGSRLTVL.

This chain joins TRBV5-6 and TRBJ1-1; 8 bases align to TRBD1. The CDR3 runs to 13 residues. From germline, CDR1 is SGHDT and CDR2 YYEEEE. V shed 4 bases and J 11 bases; nucleotides not matched to a gene: 10. The CDR3 here is CASSVGQGGSAFF. In DNA form, the CDR3 reads TGTGCCAGCAGCGTCGGACAGGGAGGATCGGCTTTCTTT.

J is TRBJ2-3 and V is TRBV6-5; 7 positions agree with TRBD1. Looked up from germline, CDR1 is MNHEY and CDR2 is SVGAGI. The CDR3 is made up of 14 amino acids. V was clipped by 2 bases and J by 4 bases; unmatched bases: 3. The CDR3 nucleotides read TGTGCCAGCAGTTACCCTCAGGGGGCAGATACGCAGTATTTT. The encoded protein is CASSYPQGADTQYF.

The V and J genes are TRBV7-3 and TRBJ2-1, with 10 bases matching TRBD2. With V trimmed by 2 bases and J by 6 bases, 4 bases remained unmatched. The germline CDR1 and CDR2 sequences are SGHTA and FQGTGA. The CDR3 has 15 residues. The CDR3 loop is CASSLQLAGPNEQFF. CDR3 bases: TGTGCCAGCAGCTTACAACTAGCGGGGCCCAATGAGCAGTTCTTC.

V gene TRBV25-1 combines with J gene TRBJ2-3, with D possibly matching TRBD2 (5 bases). The V and J ends lost 1 base and 1 base respectively, with 12 bases between them. Germline CDR1 is MGHDK and CDR2 is SYGVNS. The CDR3 consists of 16 residues. The CDR3 nucleotides are TGTGCCAGCAGTGAATTGGGAGTTCCGGGCACAGATACGCAGTATTTT. This codes for CASSELGVPGTDTQYF.

The chain uses TRBV5-4 and TRBJ1-1; 8 bases are a match to TRBD1. The germline CDR1 and CDR2 sequences are SGHNT and YYREEE (reference sequence). J lost 6 bases, V lost 2 bases, and 9 bases had no gene match. The CDR3 contains 15 residues. The CDR3 coding sequence is TGTGCCAGCAGCTTAGGACAGGGACGAGGCGCTGAAGCTTTCTTT. Protein product: CASSLGQGRGAEAFF.

This clone was seen once. V and J are TRBV6-5 and TRBJ2-7; TRBD2 matches 8 bases. This CDR3 contains 15 residues. J was trimmed by 6 bases and V by 5 bases; bases with no gene match: 12. The germline gives CDR1 MNHEY, CDR2 SVGAGI. For the CDR3, the DNA is TGTGCCAGCAGTCCCCGCGGACTAGCTGGGGGCGAGCAGTACTTC. It codes for CASSPRGLAGGEQYF.